A single sample is the source of the 15 T cell receptor beta chains below, sequenced in a study of blood T cell repertoires in COVID-19. Profiling relied on immunoSEQ multiplex PCR, and the TCRdb table lists in-frame clones only, not all of them. The sample yields over 300,000 clones, roughly 90% seen once. The sample consisted of peripheral blood. All receptors derive from a young man who had recovered from COVID-19.

The chain uses TRBV7-9 and TRBJ2-5, with 14 bases identical to TRBD2. The CDR3 runs 17 residues. V shed 0 bases and J 5 bases; nucleotides not matched to a gene: 5. Germline lookup yields CDR1 SEHNR and CDR2 FQNEAQ (reference sequence). CDR3 bases: TGTGCCAGCAGCTTAGCCGGGACTAGCGGGAGTTACGAGACCCAGTACTTC. Its translation: CASSLAGTSGSYETQYF.

V is TRBV11-2 and J is TRBJ2-1; 8 bases are a match to TRBD2. Looked up from germline, CDR1 is SGHAT and CDR2 is FQNNGV. The CDR3 covers 15 residues. V shed 4 bases and J 5 bases; nucleotides not matched to a gene: 7. The CDR3 loop reads CASSSFSGTNNEQFF. The CDR3 region has the DNA TGTGCCAGCAGCTCCTTTAGCGGGACGAACAATGAGCAGTTCTTC. The whole variable domain, remainder taken from reference TRBV11-2 and TRBJ2-1, is EAGVAQSPRYKIIEKRQSVAFWCNPISGHATLYWYQQILGQGPKLLIQFQNNGVVDDSQLPKDRFSAERLKGVDSTLKIQPAKLEDSAVYLCASSSFSGTNNEQFFGPGTRLTVL.

The chain uses TRBV4-3 and TRBJ2-1, with 15 bases aligning to TRBD2. Germline CDR1 LGHNA, CDR2 YSLEER. The V gene end was trimmed by 5 bases and the J gene end by 7 bases; junction bases not matched to a gene: 9. The CDR3 runs 17 residues. The CDR3 bases are TGCGCCAGCAGCTCTTCGTGGACTAGCGGGGGGGTAAATGAGCAGTTCTTC. Translating gives CASSSSWTSGGVNEQFF.

The chain joins TRBV9 to TRBJ1-2, with D tentatively TRBD1 (5 bases). Trimming stripped 1 base from V and 1 base from J, with 14 bases between. The CDR3 totals 16 residues. Germline V gene data show CDR1 as SGDLS and CDR2 as YYNGEE. CDR3: CASSVFGTGGNYGYTF. CDR3 coding DNA: TGTGCCAGCAGCGTATTTGGGACGGGAGGTAACTATGGCTACACCTTC.

The chain employs TRBV27 and TRBJ1-1; TRBD1 is a possible D gene (5 bases). Germline assignment: CDR1 MNHEY and CDR2 SMNVEV (reference sequence). The CDR3 totals 12 residues. Trimming pared 2 bases from V and 12 bases from J, leaving 13 bases between. The CDR3 sequence: CASSLKGRTTFF. The CDR3 bases are TGTGCCAGCAGTTTAAAGGGGCGGACGACTTTCTTT.

The CDR3 sequence is CSVQGRGGTEAFF. The CDR3 coding sequence is TGCAGCGTCCAAGGCCGGGGGGGGACTGAAGCTTTCTTT. The J gene is TRBJ1-1, the V gene TRBV29-1; TRBD1 might be the D (5 bases). The ends were cut back, 6 bases at V and 5 bases at J, with 16 bases in the middle. Germline CDR1 and CDR2: SQVTM and ANQGSEA. The CDR3 extends over 13 amino acids.

This rearrangement joins TRBV25-1 to TRBJ1-4; a weak D match, TRBD1 (6 bases). V gave up 3 bases and J gave up 4 bases, with 18 bases separating them. The CDR3 length is 17 residues. The germline CDR1 and CDR2 sequences are MGHDK and SYGVNS. The CDR3 protein is CASSDQTGTRLNEKLFF. The DNA of the CDR3 is TGTGCCAGCAGTGACCAAACCGGGACAAGACTTAATGAAAAACTGTTTTTT.

With respect to this clone: At one of its ends the junction is not consistent with the germline gene, which may arise from a read error. The rearrangement uses TRBV5-5 and TRBJ2-1; D possibly corresponds to TRBD1 (5 bases). This CDR3 is built from 13 residues. From germline, CDR1 is SGHKS and CDR2 YYEKEE (reference sequence). CDR3 bases: TGTGCCAGCAGCTTGCAACCGGACAAGGAGCAGTTCTTC. Its protein is CASSLQPDKEQFF.

The V gene is TRBV19, the J gene TRBJ1-1; no reliable D call. The germline V gene encodes CDR1 LNHDA and CDR2 SQIVND (reference sequence). The V gene lost 6 bases and the J gene lost 0 bases, with 14 bases spanning the gap. This CDR3 contains 15 residues. Written as DNA, the CDR3 is TGTGCCAGTAGAGACCGACAACTTTTGAACACTGAAGCTTTCTTT. Translating gives CASRDRQLLNTEAFF.

The V gene is TRBV30, the J gene TRBJ2-7; 10 nucleotides agree with TRBD1. The CDR3 is 14 residues long. Germline values: CDR1 GTSNPN, CDR2 SVGIG (reference sequence). The trim removed 5 bases at V and 5 bases at J, leaving 9 bases unmatched. CDR3 DNA: TGTGCCTGGCGGGGGGGGGACAGGGGACACGAGCAGTACTTC. It encodes CAWRGGDRGHEQYF.

This chain connects TRBV6-6 to TRBJ2-3; D uncertain. Germline V gives CDR1 MNHNY, CDR2 SVGAGI (reference sequence). V lost 6 bases and J 0 bases, leaving 10 bases between the germline ends. This CDR3 contains 14 residues. The CDR3 is CASRVTASTDTQYF. Here the CDR3 DNA reads TGTGCCAGCAGGGTAACAGCAAGCACAGATACGCAGTATTTT.

The chain employs TRBV25-1 and TRBJ1-1, with D perhaps TRBD1 (5 bases). The ends were cut back, 8 bases at V and 8 bases at J, with 18 bases in the middle. The CDR3 runs 13 residues. Germline V gene sequence: CDR1 MGHDK, CDR2 SYGVNS. The CDR3 bases are TGTGCCAGCGGACCGCGGGACCGGACGGAAGCTTTCTTT. Its translation: CASGPRDRTEAFF.

This clone has just a few counts. The chain links TRBV5-4 to TRBJ2-7; TRBD1 matches 8 bases. Trimming cost V 4 bases and J 3 bases; bases outside gene matches: 6. The CDR3 has 14 amino acids. Germline loops: CDR1 SGHNT, CDR2 YYREEE (reference sequence). In nucleotides, the CDR3 is TGTGCCAGCAGCACGGGACAGGACAACTACGAGCAGTACTTC. This sequence encodes CASSTGQDNYEQYF.

V is TRBV5-6 and J is TRBJ1-4; D remains ambiguous. The V and J ends lost 4 bases and 3 bases respectively, with 16 bases between them. Germline lookup yields CDR1 SGHDT and CDR2 YYEEEE. The length of the CDR3 is 16 residues. The CDR3 DNA follows: TGTGCCAGCAGCCCACCGGCGGGCGGGCCTAATGAAAAACTGTTTTTT. Translation: CASSPPAGGPNEKLFF.

This clone was seen a few times. The sample carries other DNA sequences with the same CDR3. The genes are TRBV3-1 (or the pseudogene TRBV3-2) and TRBJ1-6; TRBD1 agrees at 7 bases. J gave up 9 bases and V 4 bases, and 9 bases lay outside the gene matches. The CDR3 loop spans 15 amino acids. CDR1 and CDR2 (germline): LGHDT, YNNKEL (reference sequence). Here the CDR3 DNA reads TGTGCCAGCAGCCCTCAGGCAGGGGGAACTTCACCCCTCCACTTT. It yields the protein CASSPQAGGTSPLHF.